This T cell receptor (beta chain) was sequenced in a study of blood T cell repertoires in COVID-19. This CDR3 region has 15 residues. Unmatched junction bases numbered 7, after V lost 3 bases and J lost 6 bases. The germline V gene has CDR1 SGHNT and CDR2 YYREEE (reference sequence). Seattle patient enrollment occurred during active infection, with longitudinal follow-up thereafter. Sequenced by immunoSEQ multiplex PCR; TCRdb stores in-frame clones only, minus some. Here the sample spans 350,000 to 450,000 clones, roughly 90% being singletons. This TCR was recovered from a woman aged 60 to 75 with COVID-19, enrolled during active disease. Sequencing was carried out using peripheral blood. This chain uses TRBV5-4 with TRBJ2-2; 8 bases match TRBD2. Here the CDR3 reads CASSWPGGGPGELFF. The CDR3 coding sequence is TGTGCCAGCAGCTGGCCTGGCGGGGGGCCCGGGGAGCTGTTTTTT.